The rows below give T cell receptor beta chains drawn from one sample of a study of blood T cell repertoires in COVID-19. Some clones are missing from TCRdb's copy, which holds only in-frame ones; the method was immunoSEQ multiplex PCR. The sample consists of about 140,000 clones, about nine tenths of them appearing once. The specimen was peripheral blood. The receptors stem from an elderly woman with acute or convalescent COVID-19. Both conserved end residues are part of each CDR3. The D gene is left open where the match is weak. For some rows the clone size is stated as once, few or many, or as a class when expanded; others skip it.

clone_size,v_call,j_call,d_call,cdr3_nt,cdr3_aa
-,TRBV6-5,TRBJ1-6,TRBD1,TGTGCCAGCAGTTACTCCCGGGGACAGGGGAATTCACCCCTCCACTTT,CASSYSRGQGNSPLHF
-,TRBV5-1,TRBJ2-2,TRBD1,TGCGCCAGCAGTGCCCGTGGGACAGGGATTTTCGGGGAGCTGTTTTTT,CASSARGTGIFGELFF
-,TRBV7-2,TRBJ2-1,TRBD2,TGTGCCAGCAGCTTACCTAGCGGGGGGGCCAAGGGTGAGCAGTTCTTC,CASSLPSGGAKGEQFF
-,TRBV25-1,TRBJ1-4,-,TGTGCCAGCACCATCGGGAATGAAAAACTGTTTTTT,CASTIGNEKLFF
-,TRBV24-1,TRBJ2-5,TRBD1,TGTGCCACCAGTGATTTGTGGGACAGGGGAGAGACCCAGTACTTC,CATSDLWDRGETQYF
-,TRBV7-8,TRBJ1-6,TRBD1,TGTGCCAGCAGCTTATCCCAGGGGGTAGGGTCACCCCTCCACTTT,CASSLSQGVGSPLHF
-,TRBV4-1,TRBJ1-1,TRBD1,TGCGCCAGCAGCCGCCAAGGGACAGTGTACTCTGAAGCTTTCTTT,CASSRQGTVYSEAFF
-,TRBV13,TRBJ2-1,TRBD1,TGTGCCAGCAGCGTTATGAGGGACAGCGCCTACAATGAGCAGTTCTTC,CASSVMRDSAYNEQFF
-,TRBV7-9,TRBJ2-1,-,TGTGCCAGCAGCTTCACAGGGAACGAGCAGTTCTTC,CASSFTGNEQFF
-,TRBV18,TRBJ1-2,TRBD1,TGTGCCAGCTCACTACAGGGGGACTATGGCTACACCTTC,CASSLQGDYGYTF
few,TRBV29-1,TRBJ2-4,-,TGCAGCGCCGGTGAAAGAGGTGGTAACATTCAGTACTTC,CSAGERGGNIQYF
-,TRBV30,TRBJ2-5,TRBD1,TGTGCCTGGAGTGTACAGGGGGTTGAGACCCAGTACTTC,CAWSVQGVETQYF
once,TRBV19,TRBJ2-2,TRBD2,TGTGCCAGTAGGGTTCGGGGAGGGCTCACCGGGGAGCTGTTTTTT,CASRVRGGLTGELFF
-,TRBV18,TRBJ2-1,TRBD2,TGTGCCAGCTCACCACCGATCGGCGGGGGGGCCCGAGGTGAGCAGTTCTTC,CASSPPIGGGARGEQFF
-,TRBV2,TRBJ1-2,-,TGTGCCAGCAGGACGACCGGGACATATGGCTACACCTTC,CASRTTGTYGYTF
once,TRBV7-9,TRBJ1-2,TRBD1,TGTGCCAGCAGCCCCGGGACAGGGGGGCGGAATGGCTACACCTTC,CASSPGTGGRNGYTF
-,TRBV18,TRBJ1-6,-,TGTGCCAGCTCACCGGACAGTGGCTCACCCCTCCACTTT,CASSPDSGSPLHF
-,TRBV29-1,TRBJ1-2,TRBD1,TGCAGCGTTGCTTTGGGGACAGGGGAAGTAAACTATGGCTACACCTTC,CSVALGTGEVNYGYTF
once,TRBV4-1,TRBJ1-5,TRBD1,TGCGCCAGCAGCCTAGCCGGGACAGGAGGGAGTAATCAGCCCCAGCATTTT,CASSLAGTGGSNQPQHF
-,TRBV5-1,TRBJ2-2,-,TGCGCCAGCAGCCAATTGTGGAATTTAGGGGACACCGGGGAGCTGTTTTTT,CASSQLWNLGDTGELFF
-,TRBV7-2,TRBJ1-4,TRBD1,TGTGCCAGCAGCTTCCTCGCCGGGACAGGGAACGAAAAACTGTTTTTT,CASSFLAGTGNEKLFF
-,TRBV6-5,TRBJ2-5,-,TGTGCCAGCAGTTACTCAGCGACCCAGTACTTC,CASSYSATQYF
-,TRBV10-3,TRBJ1-2,-,TGTGCCATCAGTGAGTCCGCAGGGGCCGATGGCTACACCTTC,CAISESAGADGYTF
once,TRBV7-6,TRBJ1-6,-,TGTGCCAGCAGCCAGGGATCCACTACAGGGTCTAATTCACCCCTCCACTTT,CASSQGSTTGSNSPLHF
once,TRBV2,TRBJ2-5,-,TGTGCCAGCAGTTGGGGAGGGGGGGAAGAGACCCAGTACTTC,CASSWGGGEETQYF
-,TRBV5-1,TRBJ1-1,TRBD1,TGCGCCAGCAGTCTAGGGGGCACCAACACTGAAGCTTTCTTT,CASSLGGTNTEAFF
-,TRBV21-1,TRBJ1-2,-,TGTGCCAGCAGCAAAGTGCAGGGGGCAGACTATGGCTACACCTTC,CASSKVQGADYGYTF
-,TRBV18,TRBJ2-7,-,TGTGCCAGCTCACCACGAGGGGGTCATTGGGAGCAGTACTTC,CASSPRGGHWEQYF
-,TRBV5-1,TRBJ2-3,-,TGCGCCAGCAGCTTCCCTACGGGTGCCACAGATACGCAGTATTTT,CASSFPTGATDTQYF
-,TRBV18,TRBJ1-1,-,TGTGCCAGCTCACCACTATCCGTGAACACTGAAGCTTTCTTT,CASSPLSVNTEAFF
-,TRBV6-4,TRBJ1-1,-,TGTGCCAGCAGTGACGGCAGGGACACTGAAGCTTTCTTT,CASSDGRDTEAFF
few,TRBV18,TRBJ1-1,-,TGTGCCAGCTCACAGGGGGTGAGGAGCACTGAAGCTTTCTTT,CASSQGVRSTEAFF
-,TRBV30,TRBJ1-1,TRBD1,TGTGCCTGGAGTGTATCAGGGGGCCTCACTGAAGCTTTCTTT,CAWSVSGGLTEAFF
-,TRBV9,TRBJ2-6,TRBD1,TGTGCCAGCAGCAACAGGGGGCTTGGGGCCAACGTCCTGACTTTC,CASSNRGLGANVLTF
-,TRBV5-1,TRBJ1-2,-,TGCGCCAGCAGCTTGGAGCAGGGTTACGGCTACACCTTC,CASSLEQGYGYTF
-,TRBV10-3,TRBJ1-2,-,TGTGCCATCAGTGACCCAAGGCAGGACAGACTGTTGAATGGCTACACCTTC,CAISDPRQDRLLNGYTF
-,TRBV15,TRBJ2-5,-,TGTGCCACCTGCTCCGTCAGGGCCGCTCAAGGGGAGACCCAGTACTTC,CATCSVRAAQGETQYF
-,TRBV7-8,TRBJ2-7,TRBD1,TGTGCCAGCAAAAAAACCTCAGGGGGAGCAGGGGGGCAGTACTTC,CASKKTSGGAGGQYF